The 5 T cell receptor beta chains below come from one sample, sequenced in a study of cytomegalovirus exposure and HLA in healthy donors. Primers: 60 Vbeta forward and 13 Jbeta reverse. Method: immunoSEQ multiplex PCR; TCRdb's copy keeps in-frame clones and lacks some. The sample lists 150,000 to 180,000 clones, 74% seen once, with approximately 2.1% in the top ten. Sequencing was done on a sample of PBMCs. These receptors came from a man aged 25 to 40 in good health and CMV-seronegative.

The chain couples TRBV10-3 to TRBJ1-4, with a weak D call TRBD1 (6 bases). The CDR3 is made up of 15 amino acids. V lost 4 bases, J lost 0 bases, and 9 bases lay in between. Germline V lookup: CDR1 ENHRY, CDR2 SYGVKD. The CDR3 loop is CAISAGESTNEKLFF. CDR3 DNA: TGTGCCATCAGTGCAGGGGAGTCAACTAATGAAAAACTGTTTTTT.

In this sample, this clone turned up a few times. The chain uses TRBV5-1 and TRBJ1-6, with D possibly matching TRBD1 (5 bases). Germline V CDR1 and CDR2: SGHRS, YFSETQ. V gave up 0 bases and J gave up 8 bases, with 12 bases separating them. This CDR3 has 15 amino acids. CDR3 sequence (DNA): TGCGCCAGCAGCTTGGCCGGGGGGGTAGATTCACCCCTCCACTTT. Translation gives CASSLAGGVDSPLHF.

CDR3 loop: CASSSSGQGGNEQYF. In nucleotides, the CDR3 is TGTGCCAGCAGTTCCTCAGGACAGGGTGGCAACGAGCAGTACTTC. The rearrangement links TRBV28 to TRBJ2-7, with 8 nucleotides matching TRBD1. The V segment lost 4 bases and the J segment 5 bases; nucleotides outside the gene matches: 10. CDR1 and CDR2 from the germline V gene are MDHEN and SYDVKM. The CDR3 totals 15 residues. Supplemented by reference TRBV28 and TRBJ2-7, the full variable domain reads DVKVTQSSRYLVKRTGEKVFLECVQDMDHENMFWYRQDPGLGLRLIYFSYDVKMKEKGDIPEGYSVSREKKERFSLILESASTNQTSMYLCASSSSGQGGNEQYFGPGTRLTVT.

V is TRBV27 and J is TRBJ1-5; tentatively, D is TRBD1 (5 bases). CDR1 MNHEY and CDR2 SMNVEV come from the germline V gene (reference sequence). This CDR3 region has 11 residues. Trimming shortened V by 8 bases and J by 11 bases, and 13 bases separated the two germline ends. The CDR3 coding sequence is TGTGCCAGCGGGGCCGCATCAGCCCAGCATTTT. This translates into CASGAASAQHF.

The rearrangement uses TRBV5-6 and TRBJ1-6; D is unclear. The CDR3 covers 16 residues. The germline gives CDR1 SGHDT, CDR2 YYEEEE. V was pared by 0 bases and J by 0 bases, with 7 bases between. The CDR3 here is CASSLDRSSYNSPLHF. DNA of the CDR3: TGTGCCAGCAGCTTGGACCGGAGCTCCTATAATTCACCCCTCCACTTT.